Below are 22 T cell receptor beta chains sequenced from a single sample in a study of regulatory and conventional T cells in RAG deficiency. The sorted regulatory T cells were CD4+, CD25-high and CD127-low, with genomic DNA sequenced. Profiled with immunoSEQ multiplex PCR; TCRdb holds only in-frame clones, not every one. The profile shows 25,000 to 35,000 clones, 80% to 95% of them singletons. The same sample was also studied in work on regulatory T cells. That investigation notes: The PCR used 52 TRBV and 13 TRBJ primers.

Sequenced input: Tregs sorted from blood. The receptors shown here come from a human donor in good health.

V usage is TRBV27 and J usage is TRBJ2-3, with D possibly TRBD1 on 6 matching bases. V was shortened by 8 bases and J by 0 bases, with 18 bases between the two germline ends. CDR3 length: 16 amino acids. CDR1 and CDR2 from the germline V gene are MNHEY and SMNVEV (reference sequence). In DNA form, the CDR3 reads TGTGCCAGCCCCTACCGGGACACATCTAGCACAGATACGCAGTATTTT. This translates into CASPYRDTSSTDTQYF.

The J gene is TRBJ1-5, the V gene TRBV19; D is ambiguous. Germline CDR1 reads LNHDA; CDR2 reads SQIVND (reference sequence). CDR3 size: 15 residues. Trimming removed 1 base from V and 2 bases from J, with 9 bases in between. For the CDR3, the DNA is TGTGCCAGTAGTATAGTAGGCCACGGCAATCAGCCCCAGCATTTT. This codes for CASSIVGHGNQPQHF.

The rearrangement links TRBV10-1 to TRBJ1-2; 8 bases are shared with TRBD1. The junction had 9 bases not matched to a gene; V was cut back by 2 bases and J by 7 bases. Per the germline V gene, CDR1 is WNHNN and CDR2 is SYGVQD (reference sequence). The CDR3 loop spans 15 amino acids. CDR3 sequence (DNA): TGCGCCAGCAGTGAGCCGACAGGGGCTTCTTCTGGCTACACCTTC. Amino acid sequence: CASSEPTGASSGYTF.

The chain employs TRBV6-5 and TRBJ1-2; 9 bases align to TRBD1. CDR3 length: 14 residues. Losses at the gene ends were 6 bases for V and 7 bases for J; bases not matched to a gene: 9. Germline-derived CDR1 and CDR2 are MNHEY and SVGAGI. The CDR3 reads CASRIDRGGFGYTF. The CDR3 DNA reads TGTGCCAGCAGGATAGACAGGGGGGGGTTTGGCTACACCTTC.

The chain combines TRBV11-2 with TRBJ2-5; D remains ambiguous. This CDR3 has 11 amino acids. Germline CDR1 reads SGHAT; CDR2 reads FQNNGV. Trimming removed 6 bases at V and 7 bases at J, with 9 bases between. Here the CDR3 DNA reads TGTGCCAGCAGGAAGCTCGGGACCCAGTACTTC. As protein: CASRKLGTQYF.

The CDR3 DNA reads as TGCGCCAGCAGCCCTAGCGTAGGCCGGTCAGAGACCCAGTACTTC. It encodes CASSPSVGRSETQYF. This chain joins TRBV4-1 and TRBJ2-5; weak D call: TRBD2 (6 bases). V was clipped by 4 bases and J by 4 bases, with 16 bases between them. Germline CDR1 MGHRA, CDR2 YSYEKL. The length of the CDR3 is 15 residues.

V usage is TRBV6-1 and J usage is TRBJ2-3; possible D gene TRBD2, 5 bases. Trimming shortened V by 6 bases and J by 0 bases, and 13 bases separated the two germline ends. Germline CDR1 reads MNHNS; CDR2 reads SASEGT. The CDR3 is 15 residues long. CDR3 in amino acids: CASSKGRGSTDTQYF. For the CDR3, the DNA is TGTGCCAGCAGCAAAGGAAGAGGGAGCACAGATACGCAGTATTTT.

The chain recombines TRBV19 with TRBJ2-7; weak D call: TRBD1 (6 bases). Trimming took 3 bases from V and 3 from J, leaving 15 bases between them. Looked up from germline, CDR1 is LNHDA and CDR2 is SQIVND (reference sequence). CDR3 length: 15 amino acids. CDR3 protein: CASSIPGTPNYEQYF. DNA for the CDR3: TGTGCCAGTAGTATCCCCGGGACACCCAACTACGAGCAGTACTTC.

This chain joins TRBV5-6 and TRBJ1-6, with 9 bases aligning to TRBD1. The CDR3 is 14 amino acids. V was clipped by 2 bases and J by 7 bases; unmatched bases: 1. Germline V lookup: CDR1 SGHDT, CDR2 YYEEEE. CDR3 sequence (DNA): TGTGCCAGCAGCTTCGACAGGGGGAATTCACCCCTCCACTTT. Translating gives CASSFDRGNSPLHF.

The chain has TRBV6-6 and TRBJ2-7; TRBD1 aligns across 10 bases. After removal of 5 bases from V and 2 bases from J, the junction contained 6 bases not matched to a gene. Germline assignment: CDR1 MNHNY and CDR2 SVGAGI (reference sequence). This CDR3 has 15 amino acids. CDR3 protein: CASSGTGVLAYEQYF. DNA of the CDR3: TGTGCCAGCAGTGGGACAGGGGTGTTGGCCTACGAGCAGTACTTC.

This chain connects TRBV5-1 to TRBJ1-3; D is unclear. The CDR3 totals 13 residues. V was trimmed by 2 bases and J by 2 bases, leaving 5 bases between them. Germline CDR1 is SGHRS and CDR2 is YFSETQ. CDR3 amino acids: CASSFDTGNTIYF. DNA for the CDR3: TGCGCCAGCAGCTTTGACACTGGAAACACCATATATTTT.

V is TRBV19 and J is TRBJ1-4, with D tentatively TRBD1 (5 bases). V shed 5 bases and J shed 5 bases, with 12 bases lying between them. CDR1 and CDR2 from the germline V gene are LNHDA and SQIVND (reference sequence). The CDR3 totals 14 residues. The CDR3 coding sequence is TGTGCCAGTAGTGGGGCAGGTGCCAATGAAAAACTGTTTTTT. Translating gives CASSGAGANEKLFF.

This clone appeared a single time. The V gene is TRBV19, the J gene TRBJ1-3; D unresolved. With 7 bases removed from V and 1 base from J, the gap between germline ends came to 14 bases. Germline V gives CDR1 LNHDA, CDR2 SQIVND (reference sequence). CDR3 length equals 15 residues. The CDR3: CASKRERRSGNTIYF. In DNA, the CDR3 is TGTGCCAGTAAGCGGGAGAGGAGATCTGGAAACACCATATATTTT.

This CDR3 is CAISEGALFPYEQYF. The CDR3 DNA follows: TGTGCCATCAGTGAAGGGGCACTATTCCCATACGAGCAGTACTTC. The J gene is TRBJ2-7, the V gene TRBV10-3; D perhaps matches TRBD1 (5 bases). The CDR3 is 15 residues long. V was clipped by 3 bases and J by 4 bases, with 16 bases between them. In germline, CDR1 is ENHRY, CDR2 SYGVKD.

The J gene is TRBJ1-2, the V gene TRBV19, with 7 bases that match TRBD1. This CDR3 has 16 residues. With V trimmed by 9 bases and J by 3 bases, 16 bases remained unmatched. Germline-derived CDR1 and CDR2 are LNHDA and SQIVND (reference sequence). The CDR3, as DNA: TGTGCCAGCGAATCCCCCCTTGGAGGGGGCGACTATGGCTACACCTTC. It is translated as CASESPLGGGDYGYTF.

This CDR3 is CASSLQGAVSTDTQYF. CDR3 in DNA: TGTGCCAGCAGCTTACAGGGGGCCGTTTCGACAGATACGCAGTATTTT. The gene calls are TRBV5-6 and TRBJ2-3, with TRBD1 matching over 9 bases. The CDR3 loop spans 16 amino acids. From germline, CDR1 is SGHDT and CDR2 YYEEEE. V lost 2 bases to trimming and J lost 3 bases; unmatched junction nucleotides: 7.

This chain connects TRBV28 to TRBJ1-5; D is possibly TRBD1 (6 bases). CDR3 length: 20 residues. Deletions cut 0 bases from V and 1 base from J, with 22 bases between. Per the germline V gene, CDR1 is MDHEN and CDR2 is SYDVKM. The CDR3 here is CASSLWLAGGGGESNQPQHF. The CDR3 coding sequence is TGTGCCAGCAGTTTATGGTTGGCCGGCGGAGGGGGAGAAAGCAATCAGCCCCAGCATTTT.

This chain uses TRBV10-1 with TRBJ1-4; weak D call: TRBD1 (6 bases). With 7 bases removed from V and 7 bases from J, the gap between germline ends came to 19 bases. Per the germline V gene, CDR1 is WNHNN and CDR2 is SYGVQD (reference sequence). CDR3 size: 15 residues. The DNA for the CDR3 is TGCGCCAGCACCCCCACCGACAGGTTCCGTGAAAAACTGTTTTTT. Its protein is CASTPTDRFREKLFF.

This clone was counted a single time. This chain connects TRBV5-1 to TRBJ2-7; 8 bases map to TRBD2. With V trimmed by 4 bases and J by 4 bases, 10 bases remained unmatched. Germline CDR1 and CDR2: SGHRS and YFSETQ. The CDR3 runs to 15 residues. CDR3 protein: CASSLRTGGPYEQYF. The DNA of the CDR3 is TGCGCCAGCAGCCTACGGACGGGGGGGCCGTACGAGCAGTACTTC.

The rearrangement uses TRBV7-9 and TRBJ2-1, with TRBD2 matching 10 bases. Germline V gene lookup returns CDR1 SEHNR and CDR2 FQNEAQ (reference sequence). This CDR3 has 16 residues. Trimming cost V 2 bases and J 12 bases; bases outside gene matches: 13. The CDR3 reads CASSLQSLAGARGQFF. The CDR3 DNA follows: TGTGCCAGCAGCTTACAATCGCTAGCGGGGGCCCGGGGGCAGTTCTTC.

CDR3: CAISESFDRAETQYF. The CDR3 DNA reads TGTGCCATCAGTGAGTCCTTCGACAGGGCAGAGACCCAGTACTTC. J is TRBJ2-5 and V is TRBV10-3, with 7 bases matching TRBD1. The J segment lost 4 bases and the V segment lost 0 bases, leaving 5 bases of the junction unmatched. Germline lookup yields CDR1 ENHRY and CDR2 SYGVKD. The CDR3 extends over 15 amino acids.

The V call is TRBV12-5, the J call TRBJ1-1; 7 bases align to TRBD1. The CDR3 has 15 amino acids. With V trimmed by 9 bases and J by 3 bases, 13 bases remained unmatched. From germline, CDR1 is LGHNT and CDR2 FRNRAP. CDR3 region: CASAPADRAYTEAFF. For the CDR3, the DNA is TGTGCTAGCGCTCCCGCCGACAGGGCGTACACTGAAGCTTTCTTT.